This entry lists 20 T cell receptor beta chains sequenced from one sample in a study of T cell repertoires in cytomegalovirus infection. TCRdb processed the reads anew with MiXCR; each CDR3 protein has one entry. The data contain over 300,000 distinct CDR3 sequences, 9.5% of them seen just once; the ten biggest clones take up about 4.5%. What was sequenced was PBMCs. The receptors stem from a human donor in good health (CMV status not recorded). Some clones in this sample may be carry-over from other donors' samples.

In this sample, this clonotype turned up a few times. V and J are TRBV28 and TRBJ2-7, with 7 bases aligning to TRBD2. The J segment lost 3 bases and the V segment lost 4 bases, leaving 12 bases of the junction unmatched. The length of the CDR3 is 16 residues. Germline assignment: CDR1 MDHEN and CDR2 SYDVKM. The CDR3: CASSSPGREIVYEQYF. CDR3 nucleotides: TGTGCCAGCAGTTCCCCTGGGCGGGAGATCGTCTACGAGCAGTACTTC. The whole variable domain, filled in from reference TRBV28 and TRBJ2-7, reads DVKVTQSSRYLVKRTGEKVFLECVQDMDHENMFWYRQDPGLGLRLIYFSYDVKMKEKGDIPEGYSVSREKKERFSLILESASTNQTSMYLCASSSPGREIVYEQYFGPGTRLTVT.

This rearrangement joins TRBV7-2 to TRBJ1-2; the D is unclear. The CDR3 loop spans 13 amino acids. CDR1 and CDR2 (germline): SGHTA, FQGNSA. V was cut by 1 base and J by 5 bases, with 8 bases left in between. As DNA, the CDR3 is TGTGCCAGCAGCTTAGACCCGGAATATGGCTACACCTTC. This encodes CASSLDPEYGYTF.

This clonotype was picked up many times. The V call is TRBV12-3 or TRBV12-4, the J call TRBJ1-1, with D uncertain. V was clipped by 3 bases and J by 2 bases, with 7 bases between them. The CDR3 spans 13 residues. CDR3 DNA sequence: TGTGCCAGCAGTTTCATGAGTAACACTGAAGCTTTCTTT. Its translation is CASSFMSNTEAFF.

The V call is TRBV6-4, the J call TRBJ2-2; tentatively, D is TRBD1 (6 bases). Per germline, CDR1 MRHNA and CDR2 SNTAGT. Trimming took off 6 bases at V and 14 bases at J, with 19 bases between the two ends. The CDR3 has 13 residues. This CDR3 is CASRSELGGKLFF. The CDR3 coding sequence is TGTGCCAGCAGGTCCGAGCTAGGGGGTAAACTGTTTTTT.

The gene calls are TRBV6-4 and TRBJ1-1; the match to TRBD1 covers 7 bases. This CDR3 contains 13 residues. Looked up from germline, CDR1 is MRHNA and CDR2 is SNTAGT. V trimming: 4 bases; J trimming: 7 bases; junction bases outside the gene matches: 6. In DNA, the CDR3 is TGTGCCAGCAGTGCGCGCCGGGACAGTGAAGCTTTCTTT. Translation: CASSARRDSEAFF.

The CDR3 bases are TGCAGTGCTACCCGGGACAGCGCGAACACCGGGGAGCTGTTTTTT. The encoded protein is CSATRDSANTGELFF. The chain employs TRBV20-1 and TRBJ2-2; 7 nucleotides align to TRBD1. The CDR3 has 15 amino acids. Germline V CDR1 and CDR2: DFQATT, SNEGSKA (reference sequence). The ends lost 4 bases at V and 0 bases at J; junction bases unmatched: 5.

The sample holds many counts of this clonotype. This rearrangement joins TRBV24-1 to TRBJ2-4; 11 bases map to TRBD1. The germline gives CDR1 KGHDR, CDR2 SFDVKD. This CDR3 has 15 residues. J was trimmed by 6 bases and V by 3 bases; bases with no gene match: 3. The CDR3 sequence: CATSDDGQGANIQYF. As DNA, the CDR3 is TGTGCCACCAGTGATGATGGACAGGGGGCAAACATTCAGTACTTC.

Regarding this clonotype: Given a much more abundant clone one base away, this may be a read error. The conserved phenylalanine or tryptophan is not found at the CDR3 terminus, so this likely reflects a read error. The chain recombines TRBV25-1 with TRBJ2-1, with 7 nucleotides matching TRBD2. V shed 2 bases and J 4 bases; nucleotides not matched to a gene: 5. The germline CDR1 and CDR2 sequences are MGHDK and SYGVNS. The CDR3 is 15 residues long. As DNA, the CDR3 is TGTGCCAGCAGTGAAATACTAGCGAGGTACAATGAGCAGTTCTTG. It specifies CASSEILARYNEQFL.

The J gene is TRBJ2-7, the V gene TRBV10-3; D remains unclear. CDR1 is ENHRY, CDR2 SYGVKD, per germline. The CDR3 contains 16 residues. V dropped 0 bases and J dropped 2 bases, with 14 bases sitting between them. The CDR3 sequence: CAISESSVSAPYEQYF. CDR3 nucleotide sequence: TGTGCCATCAGTGAGTCTAGTGTCAGTGCCCCCTACGAGCAGTACTTC.

A few counts support this clonotype. V is TRBV28 and J is TRBJ2-7; 8 nucleotides agree with TRBD1. Trimming at V came to 8 bases and at J to 4 bases, leaving 10 bases not matched to a gene. CDR3 size: 14 residues. CDR1 is MDHEN, CDR2 SYDVKM, per germline. CDR3 region: CASRTGGGLYEQYF. The CDR3 region has the DNA TGTGCCAGCCGTACAGGGGGTGGGTTGTACGAGCAGTACTTC.

This sequence joins TRBV20-1 and TRBJ2-7, with 7 bases that match TRBD1. CDR3 length: 14 amino acids. Germline-derived CDR1 and CDR2 are DFQATT and SNEGSKA (reference sequence). The V and J ends lost 6 bases and 1 base, in that order; junction bases with no gene match: 9. The CDR3 sequence is CSAADRAGSYEQYF. The CDR3 DNA is TGCAGTGCGGCCGACAGGGCCGGTTCCTACGAGCAGTACTTC.

This clonotype has more than one count but fewer than ten. The chain recombines TRBV28 with TRBJ2-1, with TRBD1 matching 7 bases. Trimming cost V 6 bases and J 7 bases; bases outside gene matches: 9. Per germline, CDR1 MDHEN and CDR2 SYDVKM. This CDR3 spans 14 amino acids. The CDR3 DNA reads TGTGCCAGCAGGGCCCCGACAGGGAAAAATGAGCAGTTCTTC. It specifies CASRAPTGKNEQFF.

This clonotype was seen a few times. The rearrangement uses TRBV28 and TRBJ2-1; no definite D call. Germline CDR1 is MDHEN and CDR2 is SYDVKM. Trimming shortened V by 5 bases and J by 8 bases, and 13 bases separated the two germline ends. CDR3 length equals 13 residues. CDR3 DNA: TGTGCCAGCAGTCGGCGGATTTGGCATGAGCAGTTCTTC. It yields the protein CASSRRIWHEQFF.

The CDR3 sequence: CASSQDQTGPSRGYTF. CDR3 in DNA: TGCGCCAGCAGCCAAGATCAGACGGGCCCCTCTCGGGGCTACACCTTC. The chain couples TRBV4-1 to TRBJ1-2; no clear D gene. V was shortened by 0 bases and J by 8 bases, with 19 bases between the two germline ends. The germline V gene has CDR1 MGHRA and CDR2 YSYEKL. This CDR3 has 16 amino acids.

In its sample, this clonotype was seen many times. The V and J genes are TRBV4-1 and TRBJ2-7, with D perhaps TRBD1 or TRBD2 (5 bases each). The CDR3 extends over 14 amino acids. Germline CDR1 is MGHRA and CDR2 is YSYEKL. V gave up 4 bases and J gave up 2 bases, with 12 bases separating them. The CDR3 nucleotides are TGCGCCAGCAGCCCCCAGGGAGCACCCTACGAGCAGTACTTC. Translating it yields CASSPQGAPYEQYF.

This clonotype was seen at least ten times. This chain uses TRBV12-3 or TRBV12-4 with TRBJ1-1, with D uncertain. V lost 0 bases to trimming and J lost 5 bases, with 7 bases between them. The CDR3 is 13 amino acids. The CDR3 DNA reads as TGTGCCAGCAGTTTAGCGTTCGGGACTGAAGCTTTCTTT. This translates into CASSLAFGTEAFF.

The table lists this clonotype with a few counts. This chain uses TRBV12-3 or TRBV12-4 with TRBJ1-2, with 8 bases matching TRBD1. The ends lost 4 bases at V and 6 bases at J; junction bases unmatched: 10. The CDR3 is made up of 15 amino acids. The CDR3 nucleotides are TGTGCCAGCAGTTCCACTCAGGGGGCAAGGAATGGCTACACCTTC. Protein: CASSSTQGARNGYTF.

This clonotype was detected a few times. J is TRBJ2-2 and V is TRBV6-8; 9 bases align to TRBD2. Germline assignment: CDR1 MNHGY and CDR2 SAAAGT. Trimming at V came to 10 bases and at J to 4 bases, leaving 13 bases not matched to a gene. The CDR3 runs to 16 residues. CDR3 nucleotides: TGTGCCACCCTCCGGACCGGGACTAGCATCACCGGGGAGCTGTTTTTT. It translates to CATLRTGTSITGELFF.

This clonotype was detected many times. The V call is TRBV6-2 or TRBV6-3, the J call TRBJ1-1; the D is unclear. V was cut by 7 bases and J by 3 bases, with 18 bases left in between. The CDR3 loop spans 15 amino acids. CDR1 and CDR2 (germline): MNHEY, SVGEGT. In nucleotides, the CDR3 is TGTGCCAGCACTCAGGCCGGGTGGGGTGACACTGAAGCTTTCTTT. Its protein is CASTQAGWGDTEAFF.

This clonotype has at least ten counts. This chain uses TRBV7-9 with TRBJ2-3; D remains unclear. CDR1 SEHNR and CDR2 FQNEAQ come from the germline V gene (reference sequence). V gave up 4 bases and J gave up 7 bases, with 15 bases separating them. There are 14 residues in the CDR3. The CDR3 is CASSSPRPKNTQYF. The CDR3 DNA sequence: TGTGCCAGCAGCTCACCTCGCCCGAAAAATACGCAGTATTTT.